The rows below give T cell receptor beta chains drawn from one sample of a study of T cells after yellow fever vaccination. TCRdb fed the 5' RACE reads into MiXCR, producing one record per CDR3 protein. The table lists 230,000 or so distinct CDR3 sequences, more than 3.5% of them singletons. The material sequenced was PBMCs, taken 15 days after the yellow fever booster vaccination. The source of these receptors is a man aged 18 to 35 who received the YFV17D yellow fever vaccine. Both conserved end residues are trimmed from each CDR3.

>TRBJ1-2|TRBV12-3/TRBV12-4
ASSTSPDGYGYT
>TRBJ2-3|TRBV12-3/TRBV12-4
ASSRNLDTQY
>TRBJ1-4|TRBV7-6
ASSAPGQGGEKLF
>TRBJ2-5|TRBV7-3
ASSVHSGGSEGETQY
>TRBJ2-1|TRBV5-4
ASSLDRNNEQF
>TRBJ2-2|TRBV6-5
ASSYSDKRGELF
>TRBJ2-1|TRBV4-1
ASSRTDSSYNEQF
>TRBJ1-6|TRBV12-3/TRBV12-4
ASGLWGSPLH
>TRBJ1-6|TRBV12-3/TRBV12-4
ASSSGVPLH
>TRBJ2-3|TRBV12-3/TRBV12-4
ASGKNTDTQY
>TRBJ2-3|TRBV4-2
ASSRTFVGTGATDTQY
>TRBJ2-1|TRBV5-4
ASSAGGGAANEQF
>TRBJ1-1|TRBV5-1
ASSLSGVITEAF
>TRBJ1-5|TRBV7-2
ASSLTPRGSWPQH
>TRBJ2-1|TRBV20-1
SASGREVGYNEQF
>TRBJ2-2|TRBV18
ASSPPQSGGDTGELF
>TRBJ1-2|TRBV7-6
ASSPTGTEHSKGYT
>TRBJ1-5|TRBV5-4
ASSLAGNNQPQH
>TRBJ2-7|TRBV27
ASSEDRSGEQY
>TRBJ1-5|TRBV4-1
ASSPDSLVQPQH
>TRBJ1-2|TRBV7-9
ASSPGVYRENRGYT
>TRBJ1-1|TRBV9
ASSVYSNTEAF
>TRBJ1-5|TRBV3-1
ASSQDGPYSNQPQH
>TRBJ1-4|TRBV29-1
SVKNEKLF
>TRBJ1-4|TRBV6-4
ASSRRQLGANEKLF
>TRBJ2-2|TRBV7-8
ATRTGTTNTGELF
>TRBJ2-5|TRBV11-2
ASSSSPGSGETQY
>TRBJ1-2|TRBV6-5
ASSYGDRGGYT